What follows are 3 T cell receptor beta chains derived from one specimen sequenced in a study of blood T cells in healthy people across ages. Primers used in a second PCR of about 6 to 11 cycles were a sample-barcoded 5' primer and a J-beta primer mix. TCRdb fed the 5' RACE reads into MiXCR, producing one record per CDR3 protein. Here the sample spans about 750,000 distinct CDR3 sequences, about 53% being singletons. Sequencing input: blood. The source of these receptors is an older man in good health.

This clonotype has only a few counts. V usage is TRBV12-3 or TRBV12-4 and J usage is TRBJ2-6, with unresolved D. The CDR3 sequence is 13 residues long. Between the trimmed V and J ends, which lost 6 bases and 3 bases, there was a span of 6 bases. The CDR3 DNA follows: TGTGCCAGCAGGACTGTTGGGGCCAACGTCCTGACTTTC. This gives the protein CASRTVGANVLTF.

The chain uses TRBV7-9 and TRBJ2-3, with 7 nucleotides matching TRBD2. V lost 0 bases to trimming and J lost 14 bases; unmatched junction nucleotides: 17. The CDR3 runs to 16 residues. In germline, CDR1 is SEHNR, CDR2 FQNEAQ (reference sequence). CDR3 protein: CASSLAGAGRYRYAYF. CDR3 sequence (DNA): TGTGCCAGCAGCTTAGCGGGAGCGGGACGGTACAGATACGCGTATTTT. The complete variable domain, with remaining parts taken from reference TRBV7-9 and TRBJ2-3, reads DTGVSQNPRHKITKRGQNVTFRCDPISEHNRLYWYRQTLGQGPEFLTYFQNEAQLEKSRLLSDRFSAERPKGSFSTLEIQRTEQGDSAMYLCASSLAGAGRYRYAYFGPGTRLTVL.

The chain recombines TRBV11-2 with TRBJ1-3; D remains ambiguous. In germline, CDR1 is SGHAT, CDR2 FQNNGV. The CDR3 covers 15 residues. Between the trimmed V and J ends, which lost 5 bases and 0 bases, there was a span of 11 bases. CDR3 region: CASSTRTYSGNTIYF. The DNA for the CDR3 is TGTGCCAGCAGCACCAGGACCTACTCTGGAAACACCATATATTTT.